The T cell receptor (beta chain) under discussion was sequenced for a study of blood T cell repertoires in COVID-19. Overall study context: The United States, Italy and Spain supplied acute and convalescent COVID-19 samples. T cells, B-cell-depleted T cells, or PBMCs supplied cDNA or gDNA.

In the authors' workflow: Researchers report that nucleated cell counts were estimated from reference gene primer amplification. Libraries were prepared by immunoSEQ multiplex PCR; TCRdb keeps only in-frame clonotypes and omits some of them. That table furnishes V, J and clone size, whereas the DNA furnished D and trimming. The sample lists roughly 80,000 clones, roughly 89% occurring once. CDR1 is SGHTS and CDR2 is YDEGEE in the germline V gene. CDR3 length equals 18 residues. The V segment lost 2 bases and the J segment 0 bases; nucleotides outside the gene matches: 8. The chain uses TRBV5-8 and TRBJ2-3; 11 bases are a match to TRBD2. The source is a woman older than 75 with active or convalescent COVID-19. The sequenced sample was peripheral blood. CDR3 region: CASSFVTSGDPSTDTQYF. The CDR3 DNA reads TGTGCCAGCAGCTTCGTGACTAGCGGGGACCCTAGCACAGATACGCAGTATTTT.